This is a list of T cell receptor beta chains from one sample in a study of T cell responses to AZD1222 COVID-19 vaccine. Using immunoSEQ multiplex PCR, the repertoire was profiled, and TCRdb retains in-frame clones only, with some absent. This sample contains about 140,000 clones. Specimen: peripheral blood. These receptors were collected from an adult in good health. CDR3s include the opening cysteine and the closing phenylalanine or tryptophan. Fields, in order: V gene, J gene, CDR3 protein.

V gene: TRBV11-3; J gene: TRBJ1-1; CDR3 protein: CASSTTYTEAFF
V gene: TRBV10-3; J gene: TRBJ2-7; CDR3 protein: CAISESTDRQWGYF
V gene: TRBV5-5; J gene: TRBJ1-2; CDR3 protein: CASSRRSRGDMDYGYTF
V gene: TRBV18; J gene: TRBJ1-1; CDR3 protein: CASSYMNTEAFF
V gene: TRBV4-2; J gene: TRBJ2-2; CDR3 protein: CASSQDRHLVVNTGELFF
V gene: TRBV18; J gene: TRBJ2-7; CDR3 protein: CASSPARDSSSYEQYF
V gene: TRBV3-1/TRBV3-2; J gene: TRBJ2-3; CDR3 protein: CASSQGGGTDTQYF
V gene: TRBV5-6; J gene: TRBJ2-4; CDR3 protein: CASSTGGTLAKNIQYF
V gene: TRBV10-3; J gene: TRBJ1-5; CDR3 protein: CAPCGGHPFQPQHF
V gene: TRBV5-1; J gene: TRBJ1-4; CDR3 protein: CASGLGSTNEKLFF
V gene: TRBV27; J gene: TRBJ1-4; CDR3 protein: CASSLAQATTNEKLFF
V gene: TRBV6-6; J gene: TRBJ1-2; CDR3 protein: CASSYSTRVANYGYTF
V gene: TRBV2; J gene: TRBJ1-2; CDR3 protein: CASNGGQGIGYTF
V gene: TRBV18; J gene: TRBJ1-5; CDR3 protein: CASRMTAGLNQPQHF
V gene: TRBV7-8; J gene: TRBJ2-2; CDR3 protein: CASSLKGLAASNTGELFF
V gene: TRBV2; J gene: TRBJ1-1; CDR3 protein: CASSRRIEAFF
V gene: TRBV7-6; J gene: TRBJ1-3; CDR3 protein: CASSLGTSGNTIYF
V gene: TRBV7-9; J gene: TRBJ1-3; CDR3 protein: CASSLGDLTHHF
V gene: TRBV5-1; J gene: TRBJ1-2; CDR3 protein: CASSFDPDGVYGYTF
V gene: TRBV5-4; J gene: TRBJ2-5; CDR3 protein: CASSLGAGPETQYF
V gene: TRBV7-2; J gene: TRBJ1-3; CDR3 protein: CASSLDFSGNTIYF
V gene: TRBV7-2; J gene: TRBJ2-3; CDR3 protein: CASSLVRVTDTQYF
V gene: TRBV7-6; J gene: TRBJ1-3; CDR3 protein: CASSADRPSSGNTIYF
V gene: TRBV3-1/TRBV3-2; J gene: TRBJ1-5; CDR3 protein: CASRESLYSNQPQHF
V gene: TRBV28; J gene: TRBJ2-7; CDR3 protein: CASNDAGTGRGEQYF
V gene: TRBV27; J gene: TRBJ2-4; CDR3 protein: CAGRGVAKNIQYF
V gene: TRBV11-2; J gene: TRBJ1-2; CDR3 protein: CASSSSRTGYGYTF
V gene: TRBV30; J gene: TRBJ2-1; CDR3 protein: CAWSVRGTPFF
V gene: TRBV5-1; J gene: TRBJ1-2; CDR3 protein: CASSPSGSDYGYTF
V gene: TRBV7-8; J gene: TRBJ1-3; CDR3 protein: CASSLGPRPLFRSGNTIYF
V gene: TRBV4-1; J gene: TRBJ2-3; CDR3 protein: CASSHGTSGDTDTQYF
V gene: TRBV6-5; J gene: TRBJ1-2; CDR3 protein: CASILYLRNYGYTF
V gene: TRBV7-8; J gene: TRBJ1-1; CDR3 protein: CASSPHRGPLNTEAFF
V gene: TRBV4-3; J gene: TRBJ1-6; CDR3 protein: CASSQDTGGQYNSPLHF
V gene: TRBV5-4; J gene: TRBJ2-1; CDR3 protein: CASSPLGAGNSYNEQFF
V gene: TRBV6-5; J gene: TRBJ2-5; CDR3 protein: CASSYRSRGQETQYF
V gene: TRBV2; J gene: TRBJ2-5; CDR3 protein: CASRTNGAYIKETQYF
V gene: TRBV27; J gene: TRBJ1-6; CDR3 protein: CASSLQAPGTVNSPLHF
V gene: TRBV7-9; J gene: TRBJ2-1; CDR3 protein: CASSLLAGGLTEQFF
V gene: TRBV18; J gene: TRBJ1-2; CDR3 protein: CASSPSGEAHGYTF
V gene: TRBV6-5; J gene: TRBJ1-1; CDR3 protein: CASSSVIMNTEAFF
V gene: TRBV13; J gene: TRBJ2-1; CDR3 protein: CASSTGGIYNEQFF
V gene: TRBV7-2; J gene: TRBJ2-7; CDR3 protein: CASSLRLAGPYEQYF
V gene: TRBV3-1/TRBV3-2; J gene: TRBJ1-1; CDR3 protein: CASSHRQGARDTEAFF
V gene: TRBV9; J gene: TRBJ2-3; CDR3 protein: CASSVLATDTQYF
V gene: TRBV18; J gene: TRBJ1-5; CDR3 protein: CASSPQAYSNQPQHF
V gene: TRBV2; J gene: TRBJ2-7; CDR3 protein: CASSNYRTGTGEQYF
V gene: TRBV2; J gene: TRBJ2-5; CDR3 protein: CASAAQLGETQYF
V gene: TRBV5-1; J gene: TRBJ1-2; CDR3 protein: CASSPQWGNRDGYTF
V gene: TRBV7-6; J gene: TRBJ2-1; CDR3 protein: CASSPGQFSYNEQFF
V gene: TRBV6-5; J gene: TRBJ1-2; CDR3 protein: CASSFDPTGEYGYTF
V gene: TRBV7-9; J gene: TRBJ1-4; CDR3 protein: CASSSSSHPTGANEKLFF
V gene: TRBV11-2; J gene: TRBJ1-1; CDR3 protein: CASSRQGGRGTEAFF
V gene: TRBV7-3; J gene: TRBJ2-1; CDR3 protein: CASSLNTAYNEQFF
V gene: TRBV5-1; J gene: TRBJ1-2; CDR3 protein: CASSLDRENYGYTF